What follows are 3 T cell receptor beta chains derived from one specimen sequenced in a study of T cells after yellow fever vaccination. TCRdb analysed the 5' RACE reads with MiXCR anew, one entry per CDR3 protein. The repertoire includes around 400,000 distinct CDR3 sequences, 9.5% to 13% of them detected once, and less than 20% sits in the top ten. The sequencing here drew on PBMCs, taken on the day of the first yellow fever vaccination. These receptors originate from a man aged 18-30 years who received the YFV17D yellow fever vaccine.

This sequence joins TRBV4-2 and TRBJ2-1; 8 bases fit TRBD1. Germline CDR1 is LGHNA and CDR2 is YNFKEQ. With 0 bases clipped from V and 10 bases from J, the junction kept 14 bases outside the gene matches. CDR3 length equals 17 residues. In DNA, the CDR3 is TGTGCCAGCAGCCAAGATTTCTGGGACAGGCTAGGGAGGGAGCAGTTCTTC. This encodes CASSQDFWDRLGREQFF.

The chain combines TRBV3-1 with TRBJ2-2, with 7 bases that match TRBD2. The germline gives CDR1 LGHDT, CDR2 YNNKEL (reference sequence). This CDR3 comprises 14 residues. V trimming: 9 bases; J trimming: 3 bases; junction bases outside the gene matches: 7. For the CDR3, the DNA is TGTGCCAGTTCGGGGGGATGGGACACCGGGGAGCTGTTTTTT. Translation gives CASSGGWDTGELFF.

This clonotype was counted between two and nine times. This chain joins TRBV28 and TRBJ2-3; the D gene is possibly TRBD1 (5 bases). Trimming left V 2 bases short and J 0 bases short, with 9 bases between. Germline assignment: CDR1 MDHEN and CDR2 SYDVKM. The CDR3 has 15 amino acids. The DNA of the CDR3 is TGTGCCAGCAGTTTAGACAGAACTAGCACAGATACGCAGTATTTT. Protein sequence: CASSLDRTSTDTQYF.